Below, 8 T cell receptor beta chains from the same sample are listed, as sequenced in a study of CD8 T cells in ankylosing spondylitis. Their antigens remain unidentified. TCRdb reprocessed the 5' RACE reads via MiXCR and lists one record per CDR3 protein. The sample records about 90,000 distinct CDR3 sequences, roughly 8.8% being singletons. Notes on the study in general: Ankylosing spondylitis blood seemed to carry a telltale TCR beta motif made of several highly homologous variants.

Input material: blood, either unsorted or a sorted T cell fraction (not recorded which). All receptors derive from a male donor with ankylosing spondylitis.

The CDR3 is CASGGKVDIQYF. In DNA form, the CDR3 reads TGTGCCAGCGGCGGGAAGGTAGACATTCAGTACTTC. The rearrangement links TRBV28 to TRBJ2-4; D is possibly TRBD2 (6 bases). The CDR3 length is 12 residues. V was cut by 8 bases and J by 8 bases, with 13 bases left in between. In germline, CDR1 is MDHEN, CDR2 SYDVKM.

This clonotype has ten or more counts. The chain combines TRBV5-1 with TRBJ2-1; the D gene is possibly TRBD1 (5 bases). Trimming pared 0 bases from V and 4 bases from J, leaving 8 bases between. Germline values: CDR1 SGHRS, CDR2 YFSETQ. The CDR3 loop spans 14 amino acids. In DNA, the CDR3 is TGCGCCAGCAGCTTGGCCGACAGATACAATGAGCAGTTCTTC. Amino acid sequence: CASSLADRYNEQFF.

This clonotype was recorded many times. The genes are TRBV12-3 or TRBV12-4 and TRBJ1-1; D not certain. The length of the CDR3 is 12 residues. V was cut by 5 bases and J by 4 bases, with 8 bases left in between. CDR3 bases: TGTGCCAGCAGTCCCGGAACCACTGAAGCTTTCTTT. Its protein product is CASSPGTTEAFF.

The chain couples TRBV13 to TRBJ2-1, with 7 bases lining up with TRBD2. CDR1 is PRHDT and CDR2 is FYEKMQ in the germline V gene (reference sequence). The V gene end was trimmed by 5 bases and the J gene end by 7 bases; junction bases not matched to a gene: 11. The CDR3 sequence is 15 residues long. The CDR3 here is CASSAGGSQKNEQFF. In nucleotides, the CDR3 is TGTGCCAGCAGCGCGGGCGGGAGTCAGAAAAATGAGCAGTTCTTC.

This clonotype was detected only a few times. The rearrangement uses TRBV11-3 and TRBJ2-5; 7 bases match TRBD1. Germline V gene sequence: CDR1 SGHNT, CDR2 YENEEA. V shed 5 bases, J shed 1 base, and the junction held 7 bases outside the gene matches. The CDR3 length is 15 residues. The CDR3 loop reads CASSIQTGTQETQYF. The CDR3 DNA sequence: TGTGCCAGCAGCATCCAGACAGGGACCCAAGAGACCCAGTACTTC.

Only a few counts were recorded for this clonotype. The V and J genes are TRBV2 and TRBJ2-7; no clear D gene. V lost 2 bases, J lost 2 bases, and 4 bases lay in between. Germline loops: CDR1 SNHLY, CDR2 FYNNEI. The CDR3 has 12 amino acids. The CDR3, as DNA: TGTGCCAGCAGTGAAAGCGCCTACGAGCAGTACGTC. This gives the protein CASSESAYEQYV.

This clonotype occurred many times. This chain connects TRBV20-1 to TRBJ1-5, with TRBD1 identical over 8 bases. V lost 6 bases to trimming and J lost 0 bases; unmatched junction nucleotides: 7. Germline V gene lookup returns CDR1 DFQATT and CDR2 SNEGSKA (reference sequence). CDR3 length: 15 amino acids. In nucleotides, the CDR3 is TGCAGTGCGTGGGACAGGAGATATAGCAATCAGCCCCAGCATTTT. Its protein is CSAWDRRYSNQPQHF.

This clonotype showed up many times. The chain employs TRBV12-3 or TRBV12-4 and TRBJ1-1; D remains unclear. Trimming left V 6 bases short and J 6 bases short, with 8 bases between. The CDR3 sequence is 11 residues long. CDR3 protein: CASSLGPEAFF. The CDR3, as DNA: TGTGCCAGCAGCCTAGGGCCTGAAGCTTTCTTT.